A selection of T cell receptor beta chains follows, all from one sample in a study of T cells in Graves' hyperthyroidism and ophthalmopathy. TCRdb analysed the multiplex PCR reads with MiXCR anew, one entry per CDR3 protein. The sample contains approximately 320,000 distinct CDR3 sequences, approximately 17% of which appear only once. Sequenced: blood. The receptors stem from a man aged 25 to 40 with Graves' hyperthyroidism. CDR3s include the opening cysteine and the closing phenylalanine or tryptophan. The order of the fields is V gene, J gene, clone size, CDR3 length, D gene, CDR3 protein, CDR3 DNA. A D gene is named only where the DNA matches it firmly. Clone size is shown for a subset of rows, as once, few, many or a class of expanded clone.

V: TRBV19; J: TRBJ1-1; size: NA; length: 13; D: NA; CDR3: CASSEQVATEAFF; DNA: TGTGCCAGTAGTGAACAGGTGGCCACTGAAGCTTTCTTT
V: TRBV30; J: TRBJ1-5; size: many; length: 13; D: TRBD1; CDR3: CAWSAGGEKPQHF; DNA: TGTGCCTGGAGTGCAGGGGGCGAAAAGCCCCAGCATTTT
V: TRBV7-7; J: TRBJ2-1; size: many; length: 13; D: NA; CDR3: CASSLVAGNEQFF; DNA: TGTGCTAGCAGCTTAGTTGCAGGGAATGAGCAGTTCTTC
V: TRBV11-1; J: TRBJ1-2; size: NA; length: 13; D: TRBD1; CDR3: CASSQQGSYGHTF; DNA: TGTGCCAGCAGCCAACAGGGGTCCTATGGCCACACCTTC
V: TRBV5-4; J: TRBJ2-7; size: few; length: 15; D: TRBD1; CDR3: CASSSTGMTSYEQYF; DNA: TGTGCCAGCAGCTCGACAGGGATGACCTCCTACGAGCAGTACTTC
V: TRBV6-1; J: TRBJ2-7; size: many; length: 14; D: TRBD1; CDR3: CASSETGESYEQYF; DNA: TGTGCCAGCAGTGAGACAGGGGAGTCCTACGAGCAGTACTTC
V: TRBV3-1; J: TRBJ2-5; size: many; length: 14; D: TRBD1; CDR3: CASSHRDRQETQYF; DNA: TGTGCCAGCAGCCACCGGGACAGACAAGAGACCCAGTACTTC
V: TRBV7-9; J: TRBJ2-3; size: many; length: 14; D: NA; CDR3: CASSMGTGRDTQYF; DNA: TGTGCCAGCAGCATGGGGACGGGTCGAGATACGCAGTATTTT
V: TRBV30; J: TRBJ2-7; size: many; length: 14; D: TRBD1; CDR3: CAWSTGTGNYEQYF; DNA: TGTGCCTGGAGTACCGGGACAGGAAACTACGAGCAGTACTTC
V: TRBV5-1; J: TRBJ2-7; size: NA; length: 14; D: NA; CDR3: CASSLEGDRNEQYF; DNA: TGCGCCAGCAGCCTGGAAGGGGATCGGAACGAGCAGTACTTC
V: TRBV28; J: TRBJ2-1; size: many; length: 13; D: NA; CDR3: CASSLGGDHEQFF; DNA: TGTGCCAGCAGCCTAGGGGGGGACCATGAGCAGTTCTTC
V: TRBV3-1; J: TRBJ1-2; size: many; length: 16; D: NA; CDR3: CASSRSRTDRAYGYTF; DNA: TGTGCCAGCAGCCGTTCACGGACAGACCGCGCTTATGGCTACACCTTC
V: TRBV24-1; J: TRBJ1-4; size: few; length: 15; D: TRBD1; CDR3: CATSAPGQTNEKLFF; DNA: TGTGCCACCAGTGCCCCGGGACAGACGAATGAAAAACTGTTTTTT
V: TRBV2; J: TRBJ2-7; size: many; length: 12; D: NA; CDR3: CASSLGSPEQYF; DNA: TGTGCCAGCAGTCTAGGGTCCCCCGAGCAGTACTTC
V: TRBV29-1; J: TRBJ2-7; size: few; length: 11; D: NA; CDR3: CSVDLRGEQYF; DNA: TGCAGCGTCGACTTACGGGGCGAGCAGTACTTC
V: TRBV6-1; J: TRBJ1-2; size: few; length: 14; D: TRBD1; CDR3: CASRIGQGIYGYTF; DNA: TGTGCCAGCAGGATCGGACAGGGGATCTATGGCTACACCTTC
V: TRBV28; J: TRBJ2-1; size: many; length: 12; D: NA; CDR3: CASSSSSNEQFF; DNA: TGTGCCAGCAGTTCTTCTAGCAATGAGCAGTTCTTC
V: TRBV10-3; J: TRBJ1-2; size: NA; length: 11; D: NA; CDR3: CAISENRDYTF; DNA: TGTGCCATCAGTGAAAATCGGGACTACACCTTC
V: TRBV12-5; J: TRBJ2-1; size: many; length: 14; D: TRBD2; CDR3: CATHGRASYNEQFF; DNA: TGTGCTACCCACGGGAGGGCCTCCTACAATGAGCAGTTCTTC
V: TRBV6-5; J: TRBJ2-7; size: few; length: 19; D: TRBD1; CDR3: CASSYSLRQGHIKSYEQYF; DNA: TGTGCCAGCAGTTACTCCCTCAGACAGGGTCACATTAAAAGCTACGAGCAGTACTTC
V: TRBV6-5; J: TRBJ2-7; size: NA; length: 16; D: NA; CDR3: CASSYSSPGRSKEQYF; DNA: TGTGCCAGCAGTTACTCGTCCCCGGGACGCTCAAAGGAGCAGTACTTC
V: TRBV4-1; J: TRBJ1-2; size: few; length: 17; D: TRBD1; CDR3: CASSLKVENRGQNGYTF; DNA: TGCGCCAGCAGCCTAAAAGTCGAAAACAGGGGGCAAAATGGCTACACCTTC
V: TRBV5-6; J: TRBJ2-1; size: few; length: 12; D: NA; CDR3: CASSFRLAEQFF; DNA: TGTGCCAGCAGCTTTCGGCTAGCTGAGCAGTTCTTC
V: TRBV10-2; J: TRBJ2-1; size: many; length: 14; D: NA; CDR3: CASSDPGLNNEQFF; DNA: TGCGCCAGCAGTGACCCGGGACTTAACAATGAGCAGTTCTTC
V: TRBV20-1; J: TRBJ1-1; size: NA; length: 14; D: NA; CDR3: CSVSGFSSNSEAFF; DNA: TGCAGTGTTTCAGGGTTTTCTAGTAATAGTGAAGCTTTCTTT
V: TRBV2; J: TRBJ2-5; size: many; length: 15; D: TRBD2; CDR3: CASSPPSGKQETQYF; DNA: TGTGCCAGCAGTCCGCCAAGCGGGAAGCAAGAGACCCAGTACTTC
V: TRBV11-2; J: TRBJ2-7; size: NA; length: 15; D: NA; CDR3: CASRTLRDGAYEQYF; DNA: TGTGCCAGCAGAACCCTTCGGGACGGGGCCTACGAGCAGTACTTC
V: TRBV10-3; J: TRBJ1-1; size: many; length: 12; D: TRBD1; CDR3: CAISETQGDAFF; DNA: TGTGCCATCAGTGAAACTCAGGGGGACGCTTTCTTT
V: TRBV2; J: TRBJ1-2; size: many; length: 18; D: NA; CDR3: CASPPPKGIHLSTYGYTF; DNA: TGTGCCAGCCCGCCCCCGAAAGGGATACACCTCTCCACCTATGGCTACACCTTC
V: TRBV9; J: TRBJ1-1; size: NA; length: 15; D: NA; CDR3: CASSTSGHMNTEAFF; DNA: TGTGCCAGCAGCACCTCTGGGCACATGAACACTGAAGCTTTCTTT
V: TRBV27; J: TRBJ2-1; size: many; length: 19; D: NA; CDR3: CASSLAQSGDRQLSNEQFF; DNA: TGTGCCAGCAGTTTGGCACAGTCCGGGGACCGGCAGCTGAGTAATGAGCAGTTCTTC
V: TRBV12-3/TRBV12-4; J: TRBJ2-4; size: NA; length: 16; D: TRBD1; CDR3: CASSSGTGYNKNIQYF; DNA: TGTGCCAGCAGTTCCGGGACAGGGTATAACAAAAACATTCAGTACTTC
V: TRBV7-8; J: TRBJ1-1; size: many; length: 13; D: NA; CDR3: CASSLTRDTEAFF; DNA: TGTGCCAGCAGCTTAACCCGGGACACTGAAGCTTTCTTT
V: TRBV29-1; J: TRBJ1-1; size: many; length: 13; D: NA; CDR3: CSVESDKVPEAFF; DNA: TGCAGCGTTGAATCGGACAAAGTACCCGAAGCTTTCTTT
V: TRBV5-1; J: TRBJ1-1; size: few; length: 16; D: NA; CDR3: CASSAGGVRGDTEAFF; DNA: TGCGCCAGCAGCGCCGGAGGGGTGCGGGGGGACACTGAAGCTTTCTTT
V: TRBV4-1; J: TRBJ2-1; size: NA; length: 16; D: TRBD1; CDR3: CASSHTTGKIYNEQFF; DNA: TGCGCCAGCAGCCACACGACAGGGAAAATCTACAATGAGCAGTTCTTC
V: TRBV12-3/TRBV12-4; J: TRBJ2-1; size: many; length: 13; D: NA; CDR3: CASSPGAGNEQFF; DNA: TGTGCCAGCAGTCCGGGAGCCGGGAATGAGCAGTTCTTC
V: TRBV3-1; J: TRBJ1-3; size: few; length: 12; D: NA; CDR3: CASSQVPNTIYF; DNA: TGTGCCAGCAGCCAAGTCCCAAACACCATATATTTT
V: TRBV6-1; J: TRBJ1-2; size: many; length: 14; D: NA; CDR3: CASSEVGSNYGYTF; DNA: TGTGCCAGCAGTGAAGTAGGGTCGAACTATGGCTACACCTTC
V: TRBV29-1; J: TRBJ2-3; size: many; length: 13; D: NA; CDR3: CRGGEGPTDTQYF; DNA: TGCAGGGGCGGGGAAGGACCCACAGATACGCAGTATTTT
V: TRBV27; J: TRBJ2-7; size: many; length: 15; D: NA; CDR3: CASSLTRDLSYEQYF; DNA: TGTGCCAGCAGTTTAACGCGGGACCTCTCCTACGAGCAGTACTTC
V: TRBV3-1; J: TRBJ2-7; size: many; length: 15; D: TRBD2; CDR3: CASSRGRERIYEQYF; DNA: TGTGCCAGCAGCCGTGGGAGGGAGAGAATCTACGAGCAGTACTTC
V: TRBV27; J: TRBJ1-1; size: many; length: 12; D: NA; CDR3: CASSSAGTEAFF; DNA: TGTGCCAGCAGTTCAGCCGGAACTGAAGCTTTCTTT
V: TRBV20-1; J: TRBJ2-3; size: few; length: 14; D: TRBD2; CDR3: CSASSGRTTDTQYF; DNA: TGCAGTGCTTCTAGCGGGAGAACCACAGATACGCAGTATTTT
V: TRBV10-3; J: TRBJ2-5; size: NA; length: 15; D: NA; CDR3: CAISQGQGGSETQYF; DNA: TGTGCCATCAGCCAGGGGCAGGGGGGGTCAGAGACCCAGTACTTC
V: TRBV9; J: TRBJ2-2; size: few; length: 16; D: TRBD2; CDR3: CASSVGLAGGVGELFF; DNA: TGTGCCAGCAGCGTAGGACTAGCGGGAGGGGTCGGGGAGCTGTTTTTT
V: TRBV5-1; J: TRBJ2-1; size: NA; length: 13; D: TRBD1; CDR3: CASSTGQDNEQFF; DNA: TGCGCCAGCAGCACAGGACAGGACAATGAGCAGTTCTTC
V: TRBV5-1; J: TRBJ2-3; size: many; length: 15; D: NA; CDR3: CASSPEFSSTDTQYF; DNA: TGCGCCAGCAGCCCGGAGTTCTCAAGCACAGATACGCAGTATTTT
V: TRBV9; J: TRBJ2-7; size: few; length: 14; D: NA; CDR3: CASRGDESAYEQYF; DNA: TGTGCCAGCAGGGGTGACGAGTCCGCCTACGAGCAGTACTTC
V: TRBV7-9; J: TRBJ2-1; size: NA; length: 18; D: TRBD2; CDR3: CASSFRNLAGGPYNEQFF; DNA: TGTGCCAGCAGCTTTAGGAATCTAGCGGGAGGGCCCTACAATGAGCAGTTCTTC
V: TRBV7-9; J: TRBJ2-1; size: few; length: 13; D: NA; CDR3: CASGPPSYNEQFF; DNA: TGTGCCAGCGGCCCCCCCTCCTACAATGAGCAGTTCTTC
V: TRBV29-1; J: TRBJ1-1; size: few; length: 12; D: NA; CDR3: CSVADLNTEAFF; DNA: TGCAGCGTCGCGGACTTGAACACTGAAGCTTTCTTT
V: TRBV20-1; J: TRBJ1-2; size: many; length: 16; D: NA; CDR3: CSARDRLLGTFYGYTF; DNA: TGCAGTGCTAGAGATAGACTACTGGGGACCTTCTATGGCTACACCTTC
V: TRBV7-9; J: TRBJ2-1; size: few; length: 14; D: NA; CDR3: CASGALSSYNEQFF; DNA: TGTGCCAGCGGAGCCTTAAGCTCCTACAATGAGCAGTTCTTC
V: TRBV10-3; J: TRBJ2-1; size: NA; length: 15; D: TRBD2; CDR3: CAISVGNAGDNEQFF; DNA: TGTGCCATCAGTGTTGGGAATGCGGGGGACAATGAGCAGTTCTTC
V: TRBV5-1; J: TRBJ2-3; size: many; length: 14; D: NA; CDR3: CASSWGQVADTQYF; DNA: TGCGCCAGCAGCTGGGGGCAGGTCGCGGATACGCAGTATTTT
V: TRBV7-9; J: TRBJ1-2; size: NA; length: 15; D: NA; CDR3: CASSLRRRGFYGYTF; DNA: TGTGCCAGCAGCTTAAGACGACGCGGATTCTATGGCTACACCTTC
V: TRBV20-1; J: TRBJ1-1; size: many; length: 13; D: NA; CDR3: CSAREGGNTEAFF; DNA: TGCAGTGCTAGAGAGGGGGGTAACACTGAAGCTTTCTTT
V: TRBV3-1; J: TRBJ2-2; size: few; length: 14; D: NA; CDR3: CASSGGGSPGELFF; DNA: TGTGCCAGCAGTGGGGGAGGCTCTCCCGGGGAGCTGTTTTTT
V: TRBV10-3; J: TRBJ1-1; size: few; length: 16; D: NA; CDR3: CAISESLYRGGTEAFF; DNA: TGTGCCATCAGTGAGTCCCTTTATCGTGGCGGCACTGAAGCTTTCTTT